This is a list of T cell receptor beta chains from one sample in a study of cytotoxic CD8 clonotypes in ibrutinib-treated CLL. Produced via immunoSEQ multiplex PCR; TCRdb's table is partial and in-frame only. The table has 200,000 or so clones, just under 80% seen once. The source was PBMCs, collected after 12 months of ibrutinib treatment. Every receptor here comes from a human donor with chronic lymphocytic leukemia. The CDR3 runs from the conserved cysteine through the conserved F or W. D genes are given only for firm matches. Only some rows state a clone size, as once, few, many or a class for expanded clones.

clone_size j_call d_call v_call cdr3_aa cdr3_nt
. TRBJ2-7 TRBD1 TRBV5-8 CASSPERDRIYEQYF TGTGCCAGCAGCCCTGAACGGGACAGAATCTACGAGCAGTACTTC
. TRBJ2-7 TRBD2 TRBV4-2 CASSQAVGLAGKAEQYF TGTGCCAGCAGCCAAGCTGTTGGACTAGCGGGGAAGGCCGAGCAGTACTTC
. TRBJ2-1 TRBD2 TRBV2 CASSEDPGGYNEQFF TGTGCCAGCAGTGAAGACCCGGGGGGATACAATGAGCAGTTCTTC
once TRBJ2-4 TRBD1 TRBV5-1 CASSTTGGRNIQYF TGCGCCAGCAGCACTACAGGGGGCAGGAACATTCAGTACTTC
. TRBJ1-3 TRBD1 TRBV6-5 CASSDRAPGNTIYF TGTGCCAGCAGCGACAGGGCCCCCGGCAACACCATATATTTT
. TRBJ2-1 TRBD1 TRBV15 CATSRGAPGQGSYNEQFF TGTGCCACCAGCAGGGGGGCCCCGGGACAGGGTTCCTACAATGAGCAGTTCTTC
. TRBJ2-7 . TRBV27 CASSLSRSDWGYEQYF TGTGCCAGCAGTTTATCCCGTTCTGACTGGGGCTACGAGCAGTACTTC
. TRBJ2-7 TRBD2 TRBV10-2 CASSRGGTSGSYEQYF TGCGCCAGCAGCCGCGGGGGGACTAGCGGTTCCTACGAGCAGTACTTC
. TRBJ1-2 . TRBV7-6 CASSPPGSGANYGYTF TGTGCCAGCAGCCCCCCCGGTTCGGGAGCTAACTATGGCTACACCTTC
. TRBJ2-1 TRBD2 TRBV9 CASSVAAGGGSYNEQFF TGTGCCAGCAGCGTAGCGGCGGGGGGGGGCTCCTACAATGAGCAGTTCTTC
. TRBJ1-5 . TRBV28 CASSPSGTTNQPQHF TGTGCCAGCAGTCCATCCGGGACAACTAATCAGCCCCAGCATTTT
. TRBJ2-2 . TRBV19 CASTLGGAGDRTGELFF TGTGCCAGTACCCTGGGCGGGGCAGGGGATCGCACCGGGGAGCTGTTTTTT
. TRBJ2-7 . TRBV18 CASSPLRTSEQYF TGTGCCAGCTCACCGCTGCGGACGAGCGAGCAGTACTTC
. TRBJ2-7 TRBD1 TRBV19 CASSDPGQGSYEQYF TGTGCCAGTAGTGACCCGGGACAGGGGTCCTACGAGCAGTACTTC
. TRBJ1-2 TRBD1 TRBV27 CASSSRTGTSYGYTF TGTGCCAGCAGTTCCCGGACAGGGACATCCTATGGCTACACCTTC
. TRBJ2-7 . TRBV6-1 CASSDGWVTLSYEQYF TGTGCCAGCAGTGACGGATGGGTTACCCTCTCCTACGAGCAGTACTTC
. TRBJ1-4 . TRBV7-9 CASSLTGHGGEKLFF TGTGCCAGCAGCCTAACAGGGCACGGTGGTGAAAAACTGTTTTTT
. TRBJ2-1 TRBD1 TRBV7-8 CASSPDRGRSDEQFF TGTGCCAGCAGCCCCGACAGGGGGCGGTCCGATGAGCAGTTCTTC
. TRBJ2-3 . TRBV6-6 CASSYSDERSQYF TGTGCCAGCAGTTACTCTGATGAGCGCTCGCAGTATTTT
few TRBJ1-5 . TRBV5-1 CASSLLGGSNQPQHF TGCGCCAGCAGCTTGTTAGGGGGAAGCAATCAGCCCCAGCATTTT
. TRBJ2-5 TRBD2 TRBV9 CASSVASGVGLGTQYF TGTGCCAGCAGCGTAGCTAGCGGGGTGGGGTTGGGGACCCAGTACTTC
. TRBJ1-1 . TRBV19 CASSRPTGAGLSLNTEAFF TGTGCCAGTAGCCGCCCGACGGGCGCGGGTTTGAGTTTGAACACTGAAGCTTTCTTT
. TRBJ2-1 . TRBV6-5 CASSPGDLLYNEQFF TGTGCCAGCAGCCCCGGGGACCTACTCTACAATGAGCAGTTCTTC
. TRBJ2-6 . TRBV5-6 CASSLTGLVSGANVLTF TGTGCCAGCAGCTTGACAGGGCTAGTCTCTGGGGCCAACGTCCTGACTTTC
. TRBJ2-7 TRBD2 TRBV4-1 CASSPPLGLASNSYEQYF TGCGCCAGCAGCCCTCCTTTAGGACTAGCTTCAAACTCCTACGAGCAGTACTTC
. TRBJ2-7 . TRBV28 CASLRGLSYEQYF TGTGCCAGCTTAAGGGGACTCTCCTACGAGCAGTACTTC
. TRBJ1-4 . TRBV4-2 CASSQDGGPRTVF TGTGCCAGCAGCCAAGATGGGGGGCCCCGTACCGTTTTT
once TRBJ1-2 TRBD1 TRBV28 CASSPPNRGYGYTF TGTGCCAGCAGTCCCCCGAACAGGGGTTATGGCTACACCTTC
. TRBJ1-2 TRBD1 TRBV27 CASTNQGGRNYGYTF TGTGCCAGCACTAATCAGGGGGGGCGTAACTATGGCTACACCTTC
. TRBJ2-3 . TRBV6-4 CASSEDPYPTDTQYF TGTGCCAGCAGCGAGGACCCTTACCCCACAGATACGCAGTATTTT
large TRBJ2-7 TRBD1 TRBV4-1 CASSLGQGRSYEQYF TGCGCCAGCAGCCTCGGACAGGGGAGGTCCTACGAGCAGTACTTC
. TRBJ1-2 . TRBV2 CASSVPVPQSQLYGYTF TGTGCCAGCAGTGTACCAGTCCCCCAATCTCAGTTGTATGGCTACACCTTC
. TRBJ2-7 . TRBV7-8 CASSPQRIGSYEQYF TGTGCCAGCAGCCCACAGAGAATTGGGTCCTACGAGCAGTACTTC
. TRBJ1-2 TRBD1 TRBV18 CASSPGDRNNYGYTF TGTGCCAGCTCACCAGGGGACAGGAATAACTATGGCTACACCTTC
few TRBJ2-5 . TRBV7-7 CASSLAGETQYF TGTGCTAGCAGCTTAGCCGGGGAGACCCAGTACTTC
. TRBJ2-5 . TRBV7-8 CASSPIRGLSETQYF TGTGCCAGCAGCCCGATCCGGGGATTGTCAGAGACCCAGTACTTC
many TRBJ2-1 TRBD2 TRBV6-6 CASSGSGGSYNEQFF TGTGCCAGCAGTGGTAGCGGGGGCTCCTACAATGAGCAGTTCTTC
. TRBJ1-4 . TRBV19 CASSTPGGAELFF TGTGCCAGTAGTACCCCCGGTGGGGCTGAACTGTTTTTT
. TRBJ2-3 TRBD2 TRBV5-5 CASSLSSGGRTDTQYF TGTGCCAGCAGCTTGTCTAGCGGGGGGCGCACAGATACGCAGTATTTT
. TRBJ2-3 . TRBV30 CAWTGTDTQYF TGTGCCTGGACAGGCACAGATACGCAGTATTTT
. TRBJ1-5 TRBD1 TRBV18 CASSLTGTDQPQHF TGTGCCAGCTCCTTGACAGGGACGGATCAGCCCCAGCATTTT
. TRBJ2-3 . TRBV28 CASSLASDHTDTQYF TGTGCCAGCAGTTTGGCTAGCGACCACACAGATACGCAGTATTTT
. TRBJ2-2 . TRBV7-9 CASSWVTPNTGELFF TGTGCCAGCAGCTGGGTGACTCCGAACACCGGGGAGCTGTTTTTT
. TRBJ1-3 . TRBV28 CASSHGGSGNTIYF TGTGCCAGCAGCCACGGGGGGTCTGGAAACACCATATATTTT
once TRBJ2-5 . TRBV5-6 CASSPGPTTSRETQYF TGTGCCAGCAGCCCCGGGCCGACGACGAGCAGGGAGACCCAGTACTTC